This T cell receptor (beta chain) was found in a study of PD-1 blockade in mismatch repair-deficient tumors. Study observations and caveats: After pembrolizumab, tumor-resident clones rose rapidly, then generally contracted before radiologic responses.

Points on this clone: The antigen is undetermined.

Germline V gives CDR1 MNHEY, CDR2 SMNVEV (reference sequence). There are 15 residues in the CDR3. V shed 2 bases, J shed 6 bases, and the junction held 5 bases outside the gene matches. Profiling relied on immunoSEQ multiplex PCR, and the TCRdb table lists in-frame clones only, not all of them. The repertoire consists of roughly 79,000 clones, with approximately 80% occurring once and the leading ten covering roughly 6%. This material consisted of peripheral blood, taken 44 weeks after starting pembrolizumab. The J gene is TRBJ2-1, the V gene TRBV27; TRBD2 agrees at 9 bases. The receptor comes from an adult with mismatch repair-deficient cancer. For the CDR3, the DNA is TGTGCCAGCAGTTTAGTTCTAGCGGGGCCCAATGAGCAGTTCTTC. Its protein product is CASSLVLAGPNEQFF.